One sample yielded the 2 T cell receptor beta chains listed below, sequenced in a study of blood T cell repertoires in COVID-19. Method: immunoSEQ multiplex PCR; TCRdb's copy keeps in-frame clones and lacks some. The data hold roughly 180,000 clones, with 82% observed a single time. The sample consisted of PBMCs or T cells enriched from blood (not recorded which). Source of these receptors: a man aged 35 to 55 who had recovered from COVID-19.

The gene calls are TRBV15 and TRBJ1-4; D might be TRBD1 (5 bases). Germline CDR1 LNHNV, CDR2 YYDKDF (reference sequence). Trimming shortened V by 3 bases and J by 10 bases, and 15 bases separated the two germline ends. This CDR3 has 14 residues. The CDR3 loop reads CATSRSGVGGKLFF. CDR3 nucleotide sequence: TGTGCCACCAGCAGGTCCGGGGTCGGGGGAAAACTGTTTTTT. The variable domain in full, completed from reference TRBV15 and TRBJ1-4, reads DAMVIQNPRYQVTQFGKPVTLSCSQTLNHNVMYWYQQKSSQAPKLLFHYYDKDFNNEADTPDNFQSRRPNTSFCFLDIRSPGLGDTAMYLCATSRSGVGGKLFFGSGTQLSVL.

This clone has only one observation. The CDR3, as DNA: TGTGCCATCACCAAGGGGCAGGGGTTTTCTGGAAACACCATATATTTT. This gives the protein CAITKGQGFSGNTIYF. The chain uses TRBV10-3 and TRBJ1-3, with a weak D call TRBD1 (6 bases). Trimming removed 7 bases at V and 1 base at J, with 17 bases between. Germline lookup yields CDR1 ENHRY and CDR2 SYGVKD. The CDR3 runs 16 residues.